This TCR beta chain appears in the sequencing data of a study of radiotherapy plus CTLA-4 blockade in lung cancer. Overall study: With approximately 30% of patients having disease control, objective responses were seen in about 18%. Whole-study findings and limits: Early clone dynamics of blood T cells, plus interferon-beta, reportedly predicted response best. Once radiotherapy plus ipilimumab had been given, TCR clones derived from tumor expanded in blood.

Germline values: CDR1 SGHDN, CDR2 FVKESK. The V gene lost 4 bases and the J gene lost 0 bases, with 10 bases spanning the gap. This CDR3 contains 15 residues. Sequencing was performed with immunoSEQ multiplex PCR; in TCRdb, only in-frame clones are kept and a portion is missing. Of about 94,000 clones listed, roughly four fifths are singletons. Of note for this clone: Its antigen is unknown.

This sequence originates from a human donor with non-small cell lung cancer that progressed on radiotherapy plus ipilimumab. The chain links TRBV14 to TRBJ2-1, with D hard to call. Sample: peripheral blood, taken from a patient treated with radiotherapy plus ipilimumab. The CDR3 nucleotides read TGTGCCAGCAGCCGACGGCCGAGCTCCTACAATGAGCAGTTCTTC. It specifies CASSRRPSSYNEQFF.